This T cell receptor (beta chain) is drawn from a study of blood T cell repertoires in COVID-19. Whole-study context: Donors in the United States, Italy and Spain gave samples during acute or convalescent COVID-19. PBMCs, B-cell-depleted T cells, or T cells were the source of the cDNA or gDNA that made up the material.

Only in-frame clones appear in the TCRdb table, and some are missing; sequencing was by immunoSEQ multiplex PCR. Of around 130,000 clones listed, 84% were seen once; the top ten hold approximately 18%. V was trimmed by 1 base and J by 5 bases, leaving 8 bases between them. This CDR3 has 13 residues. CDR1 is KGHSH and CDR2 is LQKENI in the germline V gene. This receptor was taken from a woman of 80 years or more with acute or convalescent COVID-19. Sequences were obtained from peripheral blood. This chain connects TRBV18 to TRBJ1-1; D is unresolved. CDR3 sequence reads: CASSPLERTEAFF. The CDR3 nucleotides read TGTGCCAGCTCACCACTCGAGCGGACTGAAGCTTTCTTT.